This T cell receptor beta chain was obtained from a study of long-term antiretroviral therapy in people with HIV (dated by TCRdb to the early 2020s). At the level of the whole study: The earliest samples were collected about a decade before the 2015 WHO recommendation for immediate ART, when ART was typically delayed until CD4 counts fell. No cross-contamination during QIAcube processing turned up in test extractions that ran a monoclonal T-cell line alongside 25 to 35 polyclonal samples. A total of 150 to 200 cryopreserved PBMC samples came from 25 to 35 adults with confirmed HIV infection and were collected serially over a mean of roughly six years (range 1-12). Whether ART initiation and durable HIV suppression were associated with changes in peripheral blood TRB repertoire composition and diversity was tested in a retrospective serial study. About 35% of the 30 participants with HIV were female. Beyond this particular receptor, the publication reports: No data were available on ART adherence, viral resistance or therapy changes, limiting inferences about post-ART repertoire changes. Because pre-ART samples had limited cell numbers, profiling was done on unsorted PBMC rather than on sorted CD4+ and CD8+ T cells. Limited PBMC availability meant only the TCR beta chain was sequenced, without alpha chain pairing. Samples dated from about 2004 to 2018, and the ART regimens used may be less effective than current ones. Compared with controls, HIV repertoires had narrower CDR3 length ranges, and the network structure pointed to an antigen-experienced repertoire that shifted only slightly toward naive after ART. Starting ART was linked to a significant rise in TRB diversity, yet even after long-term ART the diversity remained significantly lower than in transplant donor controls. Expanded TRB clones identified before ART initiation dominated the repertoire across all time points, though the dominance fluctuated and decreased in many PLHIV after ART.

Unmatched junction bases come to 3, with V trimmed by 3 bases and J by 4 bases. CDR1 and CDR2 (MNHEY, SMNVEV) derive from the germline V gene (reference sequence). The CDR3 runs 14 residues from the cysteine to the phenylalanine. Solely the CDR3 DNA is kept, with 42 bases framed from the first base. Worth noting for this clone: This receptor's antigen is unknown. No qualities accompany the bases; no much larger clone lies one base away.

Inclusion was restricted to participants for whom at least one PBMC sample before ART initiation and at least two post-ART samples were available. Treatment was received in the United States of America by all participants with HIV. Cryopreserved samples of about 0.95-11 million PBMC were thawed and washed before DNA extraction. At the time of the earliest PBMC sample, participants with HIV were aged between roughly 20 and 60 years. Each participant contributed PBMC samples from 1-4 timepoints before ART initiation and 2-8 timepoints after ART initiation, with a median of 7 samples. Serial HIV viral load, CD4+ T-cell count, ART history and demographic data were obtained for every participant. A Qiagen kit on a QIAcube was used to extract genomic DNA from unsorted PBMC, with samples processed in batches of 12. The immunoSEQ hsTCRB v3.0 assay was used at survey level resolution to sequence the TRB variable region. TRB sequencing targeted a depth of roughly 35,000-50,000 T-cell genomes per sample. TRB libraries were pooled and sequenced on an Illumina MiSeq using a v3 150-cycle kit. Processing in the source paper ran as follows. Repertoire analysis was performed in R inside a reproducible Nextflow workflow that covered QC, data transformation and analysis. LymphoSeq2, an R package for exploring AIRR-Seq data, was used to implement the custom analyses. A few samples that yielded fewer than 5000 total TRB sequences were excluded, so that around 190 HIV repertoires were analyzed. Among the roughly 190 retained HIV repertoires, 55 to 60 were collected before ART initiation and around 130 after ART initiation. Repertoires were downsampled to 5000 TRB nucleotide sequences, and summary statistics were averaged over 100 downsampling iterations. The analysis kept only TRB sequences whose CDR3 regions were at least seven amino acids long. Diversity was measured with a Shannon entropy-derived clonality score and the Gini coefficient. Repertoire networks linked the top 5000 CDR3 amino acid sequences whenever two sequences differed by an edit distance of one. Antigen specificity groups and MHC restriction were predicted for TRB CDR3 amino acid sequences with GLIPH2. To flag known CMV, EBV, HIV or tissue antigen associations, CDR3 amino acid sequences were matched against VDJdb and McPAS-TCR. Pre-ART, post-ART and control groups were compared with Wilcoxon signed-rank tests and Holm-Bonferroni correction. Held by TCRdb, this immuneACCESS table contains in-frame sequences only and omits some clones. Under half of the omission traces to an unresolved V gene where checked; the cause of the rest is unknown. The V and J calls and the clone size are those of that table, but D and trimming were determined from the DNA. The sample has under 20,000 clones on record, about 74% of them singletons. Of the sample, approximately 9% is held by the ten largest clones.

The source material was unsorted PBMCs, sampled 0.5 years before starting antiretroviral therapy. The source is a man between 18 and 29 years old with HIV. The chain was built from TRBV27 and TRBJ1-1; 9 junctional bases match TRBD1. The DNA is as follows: TGTGCCAGCAGTTTCGGGACAGGGAGCACTGAAGCTTTCTTT. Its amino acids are CASSFGTGSTEAFF.